The sequence of this TCR beta chain was determined in a study of T cell repertoires in cytomegalovirus infection. The CDR3 length is 16 residues. The V gene's germline CDR1 is SGHRS and CDR2 YFSETQ. The V segment lost 4 bases and the J segment 1 base; nucleotides outside the gene matches: 5. This clonotype appeared many times. One entry per CDR3 protein, called by TCRdb with MiXCR from the reads. The table shows about 490,000 distinct CDR3 sequences, with around 11% occurring only once. The specimen was PBMCs. The genes are TRBV5-1 and TRBJ1-1; 12 bases are shared with TRBD1. The sequence was collected from a human donor in good health (CMV status not recorded). Some clones in this sample may be carry-over from other donors' samples. The CDR3 loop is CASSRGQGARNTEAFF. The CDR3 DNA is TGCGCCAGCAGCAGGGGACAGGGGGCTCGGAACACTGAAGCTTTCTTT.